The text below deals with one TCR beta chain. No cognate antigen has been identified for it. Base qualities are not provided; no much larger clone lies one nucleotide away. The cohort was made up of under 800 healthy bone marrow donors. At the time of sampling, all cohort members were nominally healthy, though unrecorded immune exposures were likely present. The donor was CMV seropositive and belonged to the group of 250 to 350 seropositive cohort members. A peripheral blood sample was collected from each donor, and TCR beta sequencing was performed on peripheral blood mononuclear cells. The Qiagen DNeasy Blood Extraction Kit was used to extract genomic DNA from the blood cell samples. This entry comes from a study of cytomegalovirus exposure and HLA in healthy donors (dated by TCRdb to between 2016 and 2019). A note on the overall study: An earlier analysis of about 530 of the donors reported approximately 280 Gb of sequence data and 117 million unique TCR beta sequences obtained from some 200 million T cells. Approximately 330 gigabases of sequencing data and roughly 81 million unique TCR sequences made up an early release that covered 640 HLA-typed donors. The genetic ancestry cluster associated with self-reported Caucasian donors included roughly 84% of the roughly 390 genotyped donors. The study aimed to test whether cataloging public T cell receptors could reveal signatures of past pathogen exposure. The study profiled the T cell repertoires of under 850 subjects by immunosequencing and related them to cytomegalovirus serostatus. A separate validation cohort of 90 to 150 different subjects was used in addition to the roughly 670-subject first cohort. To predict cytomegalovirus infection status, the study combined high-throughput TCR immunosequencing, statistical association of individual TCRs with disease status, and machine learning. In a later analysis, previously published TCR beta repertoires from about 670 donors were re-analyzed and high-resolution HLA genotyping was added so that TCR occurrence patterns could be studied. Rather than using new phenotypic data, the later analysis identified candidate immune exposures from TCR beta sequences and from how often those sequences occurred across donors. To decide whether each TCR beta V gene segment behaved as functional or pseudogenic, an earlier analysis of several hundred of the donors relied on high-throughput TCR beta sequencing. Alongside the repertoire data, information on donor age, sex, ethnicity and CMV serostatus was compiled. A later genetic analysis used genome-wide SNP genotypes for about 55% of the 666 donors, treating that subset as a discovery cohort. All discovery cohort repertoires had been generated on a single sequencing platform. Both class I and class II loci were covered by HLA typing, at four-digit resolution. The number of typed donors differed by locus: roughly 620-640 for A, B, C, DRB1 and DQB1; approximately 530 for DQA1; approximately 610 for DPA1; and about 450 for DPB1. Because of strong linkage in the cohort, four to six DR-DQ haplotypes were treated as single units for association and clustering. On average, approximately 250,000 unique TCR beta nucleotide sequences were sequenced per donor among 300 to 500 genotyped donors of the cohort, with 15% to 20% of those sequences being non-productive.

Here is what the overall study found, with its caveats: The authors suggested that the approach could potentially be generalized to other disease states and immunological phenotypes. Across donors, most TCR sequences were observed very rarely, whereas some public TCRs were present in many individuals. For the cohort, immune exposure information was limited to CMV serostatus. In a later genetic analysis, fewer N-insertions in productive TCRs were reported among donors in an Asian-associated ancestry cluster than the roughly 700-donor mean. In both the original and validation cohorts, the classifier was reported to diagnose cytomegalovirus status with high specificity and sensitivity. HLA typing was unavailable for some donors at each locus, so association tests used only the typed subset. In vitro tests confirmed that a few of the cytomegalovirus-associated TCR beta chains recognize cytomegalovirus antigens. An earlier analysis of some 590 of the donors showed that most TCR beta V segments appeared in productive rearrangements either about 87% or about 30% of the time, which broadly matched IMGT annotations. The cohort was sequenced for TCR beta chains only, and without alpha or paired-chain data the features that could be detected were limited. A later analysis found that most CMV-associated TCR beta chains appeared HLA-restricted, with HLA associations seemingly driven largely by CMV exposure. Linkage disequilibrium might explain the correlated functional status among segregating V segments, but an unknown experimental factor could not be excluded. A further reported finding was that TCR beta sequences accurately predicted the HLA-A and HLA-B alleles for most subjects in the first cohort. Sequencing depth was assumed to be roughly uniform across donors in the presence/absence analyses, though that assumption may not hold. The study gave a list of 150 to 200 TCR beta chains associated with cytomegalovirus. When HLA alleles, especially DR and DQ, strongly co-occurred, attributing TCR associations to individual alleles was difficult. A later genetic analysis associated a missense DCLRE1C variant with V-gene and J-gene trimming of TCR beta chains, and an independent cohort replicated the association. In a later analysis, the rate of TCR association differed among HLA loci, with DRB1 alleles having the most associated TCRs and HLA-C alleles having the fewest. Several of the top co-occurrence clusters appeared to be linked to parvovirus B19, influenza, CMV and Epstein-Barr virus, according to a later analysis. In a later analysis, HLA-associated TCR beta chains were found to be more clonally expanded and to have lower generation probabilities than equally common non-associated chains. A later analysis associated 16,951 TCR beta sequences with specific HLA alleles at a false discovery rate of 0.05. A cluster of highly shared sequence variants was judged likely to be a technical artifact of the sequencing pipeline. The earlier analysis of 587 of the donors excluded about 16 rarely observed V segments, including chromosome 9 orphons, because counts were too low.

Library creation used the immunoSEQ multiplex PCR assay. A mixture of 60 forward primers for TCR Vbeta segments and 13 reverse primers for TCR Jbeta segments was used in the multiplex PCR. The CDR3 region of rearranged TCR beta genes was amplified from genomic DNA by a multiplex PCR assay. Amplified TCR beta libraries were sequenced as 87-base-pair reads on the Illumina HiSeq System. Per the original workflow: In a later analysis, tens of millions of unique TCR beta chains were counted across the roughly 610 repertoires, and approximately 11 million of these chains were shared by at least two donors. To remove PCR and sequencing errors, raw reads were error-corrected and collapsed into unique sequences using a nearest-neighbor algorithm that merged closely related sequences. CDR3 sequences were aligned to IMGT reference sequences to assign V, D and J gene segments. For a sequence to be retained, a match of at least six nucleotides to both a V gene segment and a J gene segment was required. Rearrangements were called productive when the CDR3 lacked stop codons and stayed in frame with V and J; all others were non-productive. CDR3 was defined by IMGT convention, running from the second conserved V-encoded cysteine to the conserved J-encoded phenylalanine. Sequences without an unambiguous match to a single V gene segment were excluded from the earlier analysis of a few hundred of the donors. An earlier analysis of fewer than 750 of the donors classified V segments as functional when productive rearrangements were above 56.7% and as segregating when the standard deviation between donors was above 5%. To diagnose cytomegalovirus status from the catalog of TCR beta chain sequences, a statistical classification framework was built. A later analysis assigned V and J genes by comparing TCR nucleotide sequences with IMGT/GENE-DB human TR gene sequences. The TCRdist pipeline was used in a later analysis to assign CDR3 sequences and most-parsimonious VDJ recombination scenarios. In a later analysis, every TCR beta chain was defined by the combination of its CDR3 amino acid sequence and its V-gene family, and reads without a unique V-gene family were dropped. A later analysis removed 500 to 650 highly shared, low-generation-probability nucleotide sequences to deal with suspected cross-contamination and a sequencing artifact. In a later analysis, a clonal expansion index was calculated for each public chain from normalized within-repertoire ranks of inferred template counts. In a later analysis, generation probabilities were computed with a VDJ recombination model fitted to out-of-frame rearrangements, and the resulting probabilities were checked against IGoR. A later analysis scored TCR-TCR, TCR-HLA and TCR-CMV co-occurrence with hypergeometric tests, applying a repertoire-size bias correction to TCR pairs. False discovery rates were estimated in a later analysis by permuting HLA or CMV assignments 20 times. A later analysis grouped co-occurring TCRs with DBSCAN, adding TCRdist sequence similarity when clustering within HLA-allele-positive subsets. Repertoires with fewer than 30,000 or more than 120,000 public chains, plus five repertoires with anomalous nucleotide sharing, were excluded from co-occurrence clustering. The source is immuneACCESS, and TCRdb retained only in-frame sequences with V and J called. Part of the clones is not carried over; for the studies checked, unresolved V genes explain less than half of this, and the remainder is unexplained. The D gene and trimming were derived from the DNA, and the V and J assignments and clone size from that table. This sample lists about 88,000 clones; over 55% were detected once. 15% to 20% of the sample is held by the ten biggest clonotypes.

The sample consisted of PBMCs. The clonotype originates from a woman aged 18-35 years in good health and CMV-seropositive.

The CDR3 region: CASGFGDRGMENEQFF. The base sequence is TGTGCTAGTGGTTTTGGGGACAGGGGAATGGAGAATGAGCAGTTCTTC. The chain is made from TRBV12-5 and TRBJ2-1; 10 bases in the middle match TRBD1. The V end gives up 3 bases and the J end 7 bases, leaving 9 bases in the junction not matched to a gene. CDR1 and CDR2 (LGHNT, FRNRAP) derive from the germline V gene. The CDR3 starts with the cysteine, ends with the phenylalanine, and has 16 residues. Only the CDR3 region is kept as DNA, spanning 48 bases read in frame from base 1.